These 20 T cell receptor beta chains originate from one sample sequenced in a study of technical replicates of blood from a few donors. Clones were sequenced by immunoSEQ multiplex PCR, and TCRdb holds only the in-frame ones, with some missing. The repertoire holds fewer than 90,000 clones, with 93% as singletons. Sequencing was carried out using T cells isolated from PBMCs. The receptors come from a human donor in good health.

This sequence joins TRBV30 and TRBJ1-2, with 8 bases fitting TRBD1. V was clipped by 6 bases and J by 8 bases; unmatched bases: 8. Looked up from germline, CDR1 is GTSNPN and CDR2 is SVGIG (reference sequence). The CDR3 length is 12 residues. The CDR3 DNA follows: TGTGCCTGCCTCAGGGGGCGTGGGGGCTACACCTTC. Amino acid sequence: CACLRGRGGYTF.

This clone was detected only a few times. The rearrangement links TRBV4-1 to TRBJ1-1, with no clear D. The V end lost 4 bases, the J end lost 0 bases, and 15 bases lay between the germline ends. In germline, CDR1 is MGHRA, CDR2 YSYEKL. The CDR3 is 16 residues long. CDR3 in amino acids: CASSPRDPTLNTEAFF. CDR3 DNA: TGCGCCAGCAGCCCGCGGGATCCTACCTTGAACACTGAAGCTTTCTTT.

The genes are TRBV5-6 and TRBJ1-5; D gene unclear. The V and J ends lost 2 bases and 5 bases respectively, with 8 bases between them. The CDR3 extends over 13 amino acids. The V gene's germline CDR1 is SGHDT and CDR2 YYEEEE. The CDR3 bases are TGTGCCAGCAGCTTAAGAGGATATCAGCCCCAGCATTTT. Translating it yields CASSLRGYQPQHF.

This chain joins TRBV20-1 and TRBJ1-1; D may be TRBD1 (6 bases). The germline V gene encodes CDR1 DFQATT and CDR2 SNEGSKA (reference sequence). With 1 base removed from V and 8 bases from J, the gap between germline ends came to 8 bases. The CDR3 is 11 amino acids. The CDR3: CSARATGEAFF. The CDR3 DNA reads TGCAGTGCTAGAGCGACAGGAGAAGCTTTCTTT.

The chain employs TRBV7-9 and TRBJ2-7; TRBD2 matches 11 bases. Trimming cost V 5 bases and J 0 bases; bases outside gene matches: 6. The CDR3 is 16 amino acids. The V gene's germline CDR1 is SEHNR and CDR2 FQNEAQ (reference sequence). CDR3 DNA sequence: TGTGCCAGCAGCATTAGCGGGAGGGCCTCCTCCTACGAGCAGTACTTC. Amino acid sequence: CASSISGRASSYEQYF.

The chain joins TRBV27 to TRBJ1-2; D not resolved. The V end lost 3 bases, the J end lost 4 bases, and 12 bases lay between the germline ends. The CDR3 totals 14 residues. Germline CDR1 MNHEY, CDR2 SMNVEV (reference sequence). CDR3 sequence reads: CASSFRAEGYGYTF. The CDR3 DNA follows: TGTGCCAGCAGTTTTCGTGCGGAAGGCTATGGCTACACCTTC.

The V and J genes are TRBV5-1 and TRBJ2-2; TRBD2 matches at 8 bases. V gave up 1 base and J gave up 1 base; unmatched junction bases: 3. This CDR3 has 16 residues. In germline, CDR1 is SGHRS, CDR2 YFSETQ. The CDR3 DNA follows: TGCGCCAGCAGCTTGACCACTAGCGGGAACACCGGGGAGCTGTTTTTT. Its translation is CASSLTTSGNTGELFF.

The rearrangement joins TRBV19 to TRBJ2-5; D gene uncertain. CDR1 is LNHDA and CDR2 is SQIVND in the germline V gene (reference sequence). The CDR3 length is 13 residues. Deletions cut 5 bases from V and 7 bases from J, with 14 bases between. The chain's CDR3 is CASSGSTRGTQYF. CDR3 DNA: TGTGCCAGTAGTGGCAGTACCCGAGGGACCCAGTACTTC. Variable domain in full (rest from reference TRBV19 and TRBJ2-5): DGGITQSPKYLFRKEGQNVTLSCEQNLNHDAMYWYRQDPGQGLRLIYYSQIVNDFQKGDIAEGYSVSREKKESFPLTVTSAQKNPTAFYLCASSGSTRGTQYFGPGTRLLVL.

The chain couples TRBV28 to TRBJ2-1, with a weak D call TRBD2 (5 bases). This CDR3 comprises 15 residues. The V gene's germline CDR1 is MDHEN and CDR2 SYDVKM. V was cut by 7 bases and J by 6 bases, with 19 bases left in between. The CDR3 protein is CASNFRRLHFNEQFF. CDR3 coding DNA: TGTGCCAGCAATTTCAGGAGACTACACTTCAATGAGCAGTTCTTC. Full variable domain (outside the CDR3, taken from reference TRBV28 and TRBJ2-1): DVKVTQSSRYLVKRTGEKVFLECVQDMDHENMFWYRQDPGLGLRLIYFSYDVKMKEKGDIPEGYSVSREKKERFSLILESASTNQTSMYLCASNFRRLHFNEQFFGPGTRLTVL.

This chain links TRBV18 with TRBJ1-2; 7 bases are shared with TRBD1. Trimming took 1 base from V and 3 from J; bases not matched to a gene: 8. The CDR3 runs 16 residues. The germline V gene has CDR1 KGHSH and CDR2 LQKENI. The CDR3 sequence: CASSPRMEGADYGYTF. DNA of the CDR3: TGTGCCAGCTCACCACGGATGGAGGGGGCAGACTATGGCTACACCTTC. Full variable domain (outside the CDR3, taken from reference TRBV18 and TRBJ1-2): NAGVMQNPRHLVRRRGQEARLRCSPMKGHSHVYWYRQLPEEGLKFMVYLQKENIIDESGMPKERFSAEFPKEGPSILRIQQVVRGDSAAYFCASSPRMEGADYGYTFGSGTRLTVV.

The rearrangement joins TRBV7-3 to TRBJ2-1, with 9 bases aligning to TRBD2. The CDR3 has 15 amino acids. With V trimmed by 4 bases and J by 7 bases, 8 bases remained unmatched. From germline, CDR1 is SGHTA and CDR2 FQGTGA. CDR3 DNA sequence: TGTGCCAGCAGCTCAAGCGGGGGGAACGGGAATGAGCAGTTCTTC. It encodes CASSSSGGNGNEQFF.

CDR3 loop: CASSLGQVKGQPQHF. In DNA, the CDR3 is TGTGCCAGCAGCTTAGGACAGGTTAAAGGTCAGCCCCAGCATTTT. The chain recombines TRBV13 with TRBJ1-5, with D possibly matching TRBD1 (5 bases). V gave up 0 bases and J gave up 6 bases, with 12 bases separating them. Germline values: CDR1 PRHDT, CDR2 FYEKMQ (reference sequence). The CDR3 is made up of 15 amino acids.

V gene TRBV6-5 combines with J gene TRBJ1-3, with TRBD1 matching over 7 bases. Germline values: CDR1 MNHEY, CDR2 SVGAGI. The ends lost 4 bases at V and 2 bases at J; junction bases unmatched: 8. The CDR3 contains 16 residues. CDR3 in DNA: TGTGCCAGCAGTTCCCTCGACAGGGATGCTGGAAACACCATATATTTT. It yields the protein CASSSLDRDAGNTIYF.

The CDR3 nucleotides read TGTGCCTGGAGTTTGGGAGACGGTCAGCCCCAGCATTTT. The encoded protein is CAWSLGDGQPQHF. The V call is TRBV30, the J call TRBJ1-5, with D hard to call. The CDR3 runs 13 residues. Germline-derived CDR1 and CDR2 are GTSNPN and SVGIG (reference sequence). The V gene lost 2 bases and the J gene lost 6 bases, with 11 bases spanning the gap.

The chain has TRBV28 and TRBJ2-7; 10 bases are a match to TRBD2. V shed 2 bases and J 0 bases; nucleotides not matched to a gene: 10. The CDR3 length is 18 residues. Germline V lookup: CDR1 MDHEN, CDR2 SYDVKM. Here the CDR3 DNA reads TGTGCCAGCAGTTTAAGGGTTGTAGCGGGAGGCCACTCCTACGAGCAGTACTTC. Amino acid sequence: CASSLRVVAGGHSYEQYF. The full variable domain, rest sourced from reference TRBV28 and TRBJ2-7, is DVKVTQSSRYLVKRTGEKVFLECVQDMDHENMFWYRQDPGLGLRLIYFSYDVKMKEKGDIPEGYSVSREKKERFSLILESASTNQTSMYLCASSLRVVAGGHSYEQYFGPGTRLTVT.

V gene TRBV10-2 combines with J gene TRBJ2-7, with 7 bases identical to TRBD2. CDR1 and CDR2 from the germline V gene are WSHSY and SAAADI. V shed 3 bases, J shed 3 bases, and the junction held 8 bases outside the gene matches. The CDR3 has 15 amino acids. The CDR3: CASSDLSAGYYEQYF. CDR3 nucleotide sequence: TGCGCCAGCAGTGATCTGTCAGCGGGATACTACGAGCAGTACTTC.

The chain uses TRBV25-1 and TRBJ2-7; TRBD1 might be the D (5 bases). The CDR3 covers 14 residues. V was cut by 11 bases and J by 6 bases, with 23 bases left in between. Germline V gene data show CDR1 as MGHDK and CDR2 as SYGVNS. The CDR3 nucleotides read TGTGCCCCGGATTTAGGGGCAGGGCCTCGCGAGCAGTACTTC. It is translated as CAPDLGAGPREQYF.

The CDR3 sequence is CASSLRSSGGDEQFF. The CDR3 DNA sequence: TGTGCCAGCAGTTTAAGGTCTAGCGGTGGGGATGAGCAGTTCTTC. The V and J genes are TRBV28 and TRBJ2-1, with 7 bases fitting TRBD2. The CDR3 is 15 amino acids. Trimming at V came to 2 bases and at J to 8 bases, leaving 9 bases not matched to a gene. Germline CDR1 is MDHEN and CDR2 is SYDVKM.

The chain uses TRBV5-1 and TRBJ2-7, with D uncertain. The germline V and J ends were trimmed by 0 bases and 0 bases, with 10 bases remaining between them. CDR1 and CDR2 (germline): SGHRS, YFSETQ. CDR3 size: 15 residues. Written as DNA, the CDR3 is TGCGCCAGCAGCTTGGCTGGGCGAAACTCCTACGAGCAGTACTTC. Amino acids: CASSLAGRNSYEQYF.

The genes are TRBV11-3 and TRBJ1-1, with D possibly matching TRBD1 (5 bases). Trimming removed 1 base at V and 0 bases at J, with 24 bases between. Germline V gene data show CDR1 as SGHNT and CDR2 as YENEEA. The CDR3 covers 20 residues. The CDR3 spells CASSLAKGRGFSVMNTEAFF. The CDR3 coding sequence is TGTGCCAGCAGCTTAGCCAAAGGAAGGGGTTTTTCCGTTATGAACACTGAAGCTTTCTTT.